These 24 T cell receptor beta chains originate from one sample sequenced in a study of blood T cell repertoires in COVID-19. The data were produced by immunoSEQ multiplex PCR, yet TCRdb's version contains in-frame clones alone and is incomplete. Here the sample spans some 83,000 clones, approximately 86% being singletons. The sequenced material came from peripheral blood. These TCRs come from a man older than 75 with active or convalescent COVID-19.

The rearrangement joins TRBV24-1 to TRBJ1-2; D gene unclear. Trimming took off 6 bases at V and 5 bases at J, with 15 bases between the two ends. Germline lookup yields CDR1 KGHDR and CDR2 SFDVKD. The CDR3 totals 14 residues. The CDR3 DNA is TGTGCCACCAGTAAGCCATCCCAAGCTTATGGCTACACCTTC. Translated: CATSKPSQAYGYTF.

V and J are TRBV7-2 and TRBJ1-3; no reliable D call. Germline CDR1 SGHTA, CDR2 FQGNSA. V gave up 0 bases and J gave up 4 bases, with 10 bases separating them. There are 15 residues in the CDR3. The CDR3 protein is CASSLARGTGNTIYF. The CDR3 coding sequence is TGTGCCAGCAGCTTAGCGCGGGGTACCGGAAACACCATATATTTT. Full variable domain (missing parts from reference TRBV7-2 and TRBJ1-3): GAGVSQSPSNKVTEKGKDVELRCDPISGHTALYWYRQSLGQGLEFLIYFQGNSAPDKSGLPSDRFSAERTGGSVSTLTIQRTQQEDSAVYLCASSLARGTGNTIYFGEGSWLTVV.

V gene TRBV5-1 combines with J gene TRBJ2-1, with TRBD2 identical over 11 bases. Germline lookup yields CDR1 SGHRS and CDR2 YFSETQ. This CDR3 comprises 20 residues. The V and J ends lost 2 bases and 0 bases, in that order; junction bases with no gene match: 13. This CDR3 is CASSFPVGTSGLSSYNEQFF. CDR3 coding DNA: TGCGCCAGCAGCTTCCCGGTAGGGACTAGCGGACTGAGCTCCTACAATGAGCAGTTCTTC.

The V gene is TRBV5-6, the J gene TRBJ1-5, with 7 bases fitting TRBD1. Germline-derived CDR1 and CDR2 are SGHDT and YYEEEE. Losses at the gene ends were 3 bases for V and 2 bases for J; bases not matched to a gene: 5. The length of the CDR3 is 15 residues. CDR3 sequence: CASSSRGVGNQPQHF. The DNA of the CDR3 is TGTGCCAGCAGCTCCAGGGGGGTTGGCAATCAGCCCCAGCATTTT.

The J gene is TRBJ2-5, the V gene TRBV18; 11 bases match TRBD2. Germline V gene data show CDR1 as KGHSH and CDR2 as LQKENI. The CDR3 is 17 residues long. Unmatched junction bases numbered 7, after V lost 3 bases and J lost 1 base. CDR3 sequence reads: CASSPPGLAGGQETQYF. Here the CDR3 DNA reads TGTGCCAGCTCACCGCCGGGGCTAGCGGGAGGCCAAGAGACCCAGTACTTC. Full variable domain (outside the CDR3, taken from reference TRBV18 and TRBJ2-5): NAGVMQNPRHLVRRRGQEARLRCSPMKGHSHVYWYRQLPEEGLKFMVYLQKENIIDESGMPKERFSAEFPKEGPSILRIQQVVRGDSAAYFCASSPPGLAGGQETQYFGPGTRLLVL.

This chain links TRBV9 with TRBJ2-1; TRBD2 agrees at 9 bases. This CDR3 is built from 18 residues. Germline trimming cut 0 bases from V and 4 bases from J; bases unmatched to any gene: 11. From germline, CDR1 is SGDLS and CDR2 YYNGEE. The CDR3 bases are TGTGCCAGCAGCGTAGCTAAGGGTTCTAGCGGGGAATACAATGAGCAGTTCTTC. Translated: CASSVAKGSSGEYNEQFF. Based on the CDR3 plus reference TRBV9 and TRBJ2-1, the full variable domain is DSGVTQTPKHLITATGQRVTLRCSPRSGDLSVYWYQQSLDQGLQFLIQYYNGEERAKGNILERFSAQQFPDLHSELNLSSLELGDSALYFCASSVAKGSSGEYNEQFFGPGTRLTVL.

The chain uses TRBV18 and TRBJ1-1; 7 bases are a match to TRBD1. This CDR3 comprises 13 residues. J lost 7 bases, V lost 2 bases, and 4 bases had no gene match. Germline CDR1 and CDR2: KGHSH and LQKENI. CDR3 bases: TGTGCCAGCTCACCATCCGGGACAGATGAAGCTTTCTTT. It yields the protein CASSPSGTDEAFF.

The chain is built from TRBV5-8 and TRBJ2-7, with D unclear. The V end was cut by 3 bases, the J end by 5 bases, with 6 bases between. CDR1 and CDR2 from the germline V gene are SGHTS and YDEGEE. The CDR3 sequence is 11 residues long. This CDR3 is CASSYTNEQYV. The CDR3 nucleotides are TGTGCCAGCAGCTACACGAACGAGCAGTACGTC.

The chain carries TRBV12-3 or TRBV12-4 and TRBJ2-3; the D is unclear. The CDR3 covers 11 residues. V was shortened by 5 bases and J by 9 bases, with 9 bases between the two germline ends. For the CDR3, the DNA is TGTGCCAGCAGTGTGACTGCGACGCAGTATTTT. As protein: CASSVTATQYF.

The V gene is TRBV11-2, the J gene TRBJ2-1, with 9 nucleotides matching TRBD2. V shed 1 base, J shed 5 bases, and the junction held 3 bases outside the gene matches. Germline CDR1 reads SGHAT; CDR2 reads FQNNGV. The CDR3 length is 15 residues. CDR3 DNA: TGTGCCAGCAGCTTAGGGGCGGGGGGGAACAATGAGCAGTTCTTC. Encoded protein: CASSLGAGGNNEQFF. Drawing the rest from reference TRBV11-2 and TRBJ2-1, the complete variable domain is EAGVAQSPRYKIIEKRQSVAFWCNPISGHATLYWYQQILGQGPKLLIQFQNNGVVDDSQLPKDRFSAERLKGVDSTLKIQPAKLEDSAVYLCASSLGAGGNNEQFFGPGTRLTVL.

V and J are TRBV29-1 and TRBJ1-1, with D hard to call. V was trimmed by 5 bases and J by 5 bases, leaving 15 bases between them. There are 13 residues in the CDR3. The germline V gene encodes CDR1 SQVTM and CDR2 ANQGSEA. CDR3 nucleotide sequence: TGCAGCGTTACCCCCGTGAGGTTTACTGAAGCTTTCTTT. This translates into CSVTPVRFTEAFF.

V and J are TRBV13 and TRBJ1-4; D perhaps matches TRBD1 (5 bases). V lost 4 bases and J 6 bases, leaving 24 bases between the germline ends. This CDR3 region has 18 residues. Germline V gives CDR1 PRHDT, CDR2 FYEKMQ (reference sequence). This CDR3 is CASSSSDRTFAYHEKLFF. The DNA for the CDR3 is TGTGCCAGCAGCTCCTCTGACAGAACGTTCGCTTATCATGAAAAACTGTTTTTT.

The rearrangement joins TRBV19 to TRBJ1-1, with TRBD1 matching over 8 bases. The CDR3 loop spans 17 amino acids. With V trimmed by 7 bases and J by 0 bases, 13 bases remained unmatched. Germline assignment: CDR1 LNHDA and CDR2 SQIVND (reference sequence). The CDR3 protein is CASTSGQGSWMNTEAFF. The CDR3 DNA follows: TGTGCCAGTACCTCCGGACAGGGATCTTGGATGAACACTGAAGCTTTCTTT.

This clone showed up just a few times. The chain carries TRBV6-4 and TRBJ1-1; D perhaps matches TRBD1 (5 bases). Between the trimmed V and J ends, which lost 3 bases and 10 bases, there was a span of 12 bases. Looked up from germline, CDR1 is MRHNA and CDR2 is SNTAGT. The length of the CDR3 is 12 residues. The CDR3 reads CASSDWSGRAFF. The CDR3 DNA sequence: TGTGCCAGCAGTGATTGGTCAGGGCGAGCTTTCTTT.

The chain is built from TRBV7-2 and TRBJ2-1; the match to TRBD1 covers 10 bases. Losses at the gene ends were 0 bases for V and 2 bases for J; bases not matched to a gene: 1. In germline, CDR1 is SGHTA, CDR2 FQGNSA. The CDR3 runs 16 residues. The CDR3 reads CASSLAGTGAYNEQFF. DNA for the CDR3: TGTGCCAGCAGCTTAGCGGGGACAGGGGCCTACAATGAGCAGTTCTTC. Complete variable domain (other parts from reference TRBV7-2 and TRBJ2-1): GAGVSQSPSNKVTEKGKDVELRCDPISGHTALYWYRQSLGQGLEFLIYFQGNSAPDKSGLPSDRFSAERTGGSVSTLTIQRTQQEDSAVYLCASSLAGTGAYNEQFFGPGTRLTVL.

CDR3 amino acids: CAWSVFGKGELFF. CDR3 nucleotide sequence: TGTGCCTGGAGTGTATTCGGGAAAGGGGAGCTGTTTTTT. The rearrangement uses TRBV30 and TRBJ2-2; D perhaps matches TRBD2 (5 bases). Trimming pared 0 bases from V and 8 bases from J, leaving 10 bases between. Germline loops: CDR1 GTSNPN, CDR2 SVGIG (reference sequence). CDR3 length equals 13 residues.

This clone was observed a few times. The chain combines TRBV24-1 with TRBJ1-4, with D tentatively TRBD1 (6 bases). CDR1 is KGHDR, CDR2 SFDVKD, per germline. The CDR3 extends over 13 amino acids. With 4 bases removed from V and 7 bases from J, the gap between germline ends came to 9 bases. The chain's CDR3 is CATSEGASEKLFF. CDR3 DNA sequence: TGTGCCACCAGTGAGGGGGCGAGTGAAAAACTGTTTTTT.

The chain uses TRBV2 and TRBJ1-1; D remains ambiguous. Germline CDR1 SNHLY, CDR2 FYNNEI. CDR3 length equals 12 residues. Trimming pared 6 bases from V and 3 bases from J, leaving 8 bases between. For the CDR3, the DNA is TGTGCCAGCAGCGCTGAGTACACTGAAGCTTTCTTT. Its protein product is CASSAEYTEAFF.

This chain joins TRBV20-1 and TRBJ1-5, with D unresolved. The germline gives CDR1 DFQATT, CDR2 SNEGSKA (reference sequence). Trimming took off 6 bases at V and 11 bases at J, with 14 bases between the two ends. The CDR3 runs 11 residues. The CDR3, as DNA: TGCAGTGCCTCGGGGTTGTCGGCCCAGCATTTT. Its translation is CSASGLSAQHF.

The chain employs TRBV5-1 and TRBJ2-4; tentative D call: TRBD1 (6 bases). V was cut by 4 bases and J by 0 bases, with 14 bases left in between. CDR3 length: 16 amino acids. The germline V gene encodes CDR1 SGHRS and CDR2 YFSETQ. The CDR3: CASSPEGGRAKNIQYF. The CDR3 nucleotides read TGCGCCAGCAGCCCCGAAGGGGGTAGAGCCAAAAACATTCAGTACTTC.

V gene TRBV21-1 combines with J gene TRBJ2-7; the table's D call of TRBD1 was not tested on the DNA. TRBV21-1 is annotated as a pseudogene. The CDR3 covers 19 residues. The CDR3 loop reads CASSARQGGSRSLVYEQYV. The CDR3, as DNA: TGTGCCAGCAGCGCCCGACAGGGGGGGTCGAGAAGTCTAGTCTACGAGCAGTACGTC.

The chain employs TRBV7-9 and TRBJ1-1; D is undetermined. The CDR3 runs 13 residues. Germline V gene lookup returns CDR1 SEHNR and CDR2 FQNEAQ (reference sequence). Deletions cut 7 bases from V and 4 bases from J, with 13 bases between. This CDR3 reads CASTPSGGTEAFF. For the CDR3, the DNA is TGTGCCAGCACTCCTAGTGGCGGCACTGAAGCTTTCTTT.

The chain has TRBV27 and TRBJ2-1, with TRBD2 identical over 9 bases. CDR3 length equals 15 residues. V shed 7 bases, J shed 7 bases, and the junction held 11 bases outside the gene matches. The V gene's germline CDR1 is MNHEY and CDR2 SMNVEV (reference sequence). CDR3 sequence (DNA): TGTGCCAGCACCAATAGGCGGGAGGGGAGGAATGAGCAGTTCTTC. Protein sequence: CASTNRREGRNEQFF.

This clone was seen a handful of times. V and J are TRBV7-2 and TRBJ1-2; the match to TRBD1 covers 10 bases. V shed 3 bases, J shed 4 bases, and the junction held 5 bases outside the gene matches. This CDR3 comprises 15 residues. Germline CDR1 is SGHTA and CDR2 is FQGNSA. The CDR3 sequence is CASSFDRGRGYGYTF. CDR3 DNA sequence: TGTGCCAGCAGCTTCGACAGGGGGCGCGGCTATGGCTACACCTTC.